The 30 T cell receptor beta chains below come from one sample, sequenced in a study of T cells after yellow fever vaccination. TCRdb used MiXCR to reprocess the 5' RACE reads, holding one entry per CDR3 protein. Among some 350,000 distinct CDR3 sequences listed, roughly 4% were seen once. Sequences were derived from PBMCs, sampled 5 days after the yellow fever booster vaccination. These receptors were collected from a man between 18 and 35 years old who received the YFV17D yellow fever vaccine.

The chain joins TRBV12-3 or TRBV12-4 to TRBJ2-3; 8 bases agree with TRBD2. This CDR3 is built from 17 residues. Trimming took 5 bases from V and 2 from J; bases not matched to a gene: 12. Here the CDR3 reads CASSTRRERGNTDTQYF. CDR3 in DNA: TGTGCCAGCAGTACCCGGCGAGAGCGGGGGAACACAGATACGCAGTATTTT.

This clonotype was counted only a few times. This rearrangement joins TRBV7-3 to TRBJ1-6, with D perhaps TRBD1 (6 bases). Germline CDR1 SGHTA, CDR2 FQGTGA. V lost 5 bases to trimming and J lost 4 bases, with 15 bases between them. The CDR3 contains 16 residues. The CDR3 DNA follows: TGTGCCAGCAGCCTGCTTGGGCAGGGGTATAATTCACCCCTCCACTTT. Its protein is CASSLLGQGYNSPLHF.

This clonotype was recorded many times. Mismatch with germline at one junction end may stem from a read error. The gene calls are TRBV4-3 and TRBJ2-4; D is possibly TRBD1 (7 bases). CDR1 LGHNA and CDR2 YSLEER come from the germline V gene. The CDR3 runs to 13 residues. CDR3 residues: CASSQERGQPRDF. The CDR3, as DNA: TGCGCCAGCAGCCAAGAGCGGGGACAGCCCAGGGACTTC.

This clonotype was detected only a few times. The chain combines TRBV20-1 with TRBJ1-1; D not certain. V lost 7 bases, J lost 8 bases, and 14 bases lay in between. This CDR3 has 11 residues. Per the germline V gene, CDR1 is DFQATT and CDR2 is SNEGSKA (reference sequence). The DNA of the CDR3 is TGCAGTGGGCGGGGAGCAGCAGAAGCTTTCTTT. Its protein product is CSGRGAAEAFF.

V and J are TRBV12-3 or TRBV12-4 and TRBJ1-1, with 8 bases fitting TRBD1. The trim removed 9 bases at V and 5 bases at J, leaving 5 bases unmatched. The CDR3 loop spans 12 amino acids. In nucleotides, the CDR3 is TGTGCCAGTCGGGACAGGCAGACTGAAGCTTTCTTT. It is translated as CASRDRQTEAFF.

This clonotype has a handful of counts. The rearrangement joins TRBV12-3 or TRBV12-4 to TRBJ1-2, with D possibly TRBD1 on 5 matching bases. Trimming left V 7 bases short and J 4 bases short, with 13 bases between. The CDR3 is 13 residues long. The CDR3 nucleotides read TGTGCCAGCAAGTGGCGGGGGAGCTATGGCTACACCTTC. Translation: CASKWRGSYGYTF.

V gene TRBV19 combines with J gene TRBJ2-1, with 8 bases that match TRBD2. With V trimmed by 8 bases and J by 8 bases, 14 bases remained unmatched. Germline-derived CDR1 and CDR2 are LNHDA and SQIVND (reference sequence). This CDR3 has 15 residues. The CDR3: CASGFGLATSDEQFF. CDR3 DNA: TGTGCCAGTGGGTTCGGACTAGCTACAAGCGATGAGCAGTTCTTC. The whole variable domain, remainder taken from reference TRBV19 and TRBJ2-1, is DGGITQSPKYLFRKEGQNVTLSCEQNLNHDAMYWYRQDPGQGLRLIYYSQIVNDFQKGDIAEGYSVSREKKESFPLTVTSAQKNPTAFYLCASGFGLATSDEQFFGPGTRLTVL.

This clonotype has ten or more counts. The chain employs TRBV12-3 or TRBV12-4 and TRBJ2-5; D possibly corresponds to TRBD2 (6 bases). The CDR3 has 13 amino acids. V lost 2 bases and J lost 7, with 11 bases in between. CDR3 nucleotides: TGTGCCAGCAGTTTACTTTTGGGGGGGACCCAGTACTTC. Translation gives CASSLLLGGTQYF.

The genes are TRBV9 and TRBJ2-1, with 14 positions matching TRBD2. The CDR3 length is 20 residues. Germline CDR1 SGDLS, CDR2 YYNGEE. V shed 4 bases, J shed 3 bases, and the junction held 15 bases outside the gene matches. The CDR3, as DNA: TGTGCCAGCAGCTCATCCGGGACTAGCGGGGGCCACCCTAACTACAATGAGCAGTTCTTC. Translated, it gives CASSSSGTSGGHPNYNEQFF.

This clonotype has more than one count but fewer than ten. V usage is TRBV7-2 and J usage is TRBJ2-7; D possibly matches TRBD1 or TRBD2 (5 bases each). Germline lookup yields CDR1 SGHTA and CDR2 FQGNSA. The CDR3 loop spans 14 amino acids. Trimming removed 5 bases at V and 1 base at J, with 12 bases between. DNA of the CDR3: TGTGCCAGCAGCCTATGGGACGGTTCCTACGAGCAGTACTTC. Protein sequence: CASSLWDGSYEQYF.

This clonotype was detected ten times or more. This rearrangement joins TRBV29-1 to TRBJ2-1, with 9 bases matching TRBD2. V gave up 3 bases and J gave up 4 bases; unmatched junction bases: 10. This CDR3 is built from 16 residues. Germline loops: CDR1 SQVTM, CDR2 ANQGSEA. The CDR3 loop reads CSVEYTAGGIYNEQFF. The CDR3 bases are TGCAGCGTTGAGTATACTGCGGGGGGGATTTACAATGAGCAGTTCTTC.

CDR3 coding DNA: TGCAGCGGCGTCGGGACAGAAATTTTTCTCCCTCCAGATACGCAGTATTTT. This encodes CSGVGTEIFLPPDTQYF. The rearrangement links TRBV29-1 to TRBJ2-3, with TRBD1 identical over 7 bases. V shed 7 bases and J 4 bases; nucleotides not matched to a gene: 20. The length of the CDR3 is 17 residues. Germline CDR1 reads SQVTM; CDR2 reads ANQGSEA.

The chain recombines TRBV28 with TRBJ2-2; D is unresolved. V lost 2 bases to trimming and J lost 1 base, with 8 bases between them. The germline CDR1 and CDR2 sequences are MDHEN and SYDVKM. The CDR3 is made up of 15 amino acids. The CDR3 nucleotides read TGTGCCAGCAGTTTACTAGTCGGGAACACCGGGGAGCTGTTTTTT. Translated, it gives CASSLLVGNTGELFF.

The rearrangement links TRBV6-2 or TRBV6-3 to TRBJ2-5; no clear D. The CDR3 loop spans 16 amino acids. Trimming took off 2 bases at V and 1 base at J, with 14 bases between the two ends. Germline V gives CDR1 MNHEY, CDR2 SVGEGT. DNA of the CDR3: TGTGCCAGCAGTTACAGGATGTCTGGTACCCAAGAGACCCAGTACTTC. It codes for CASSYRMSGTQETQYF.

In its sample, this clonotype was seen many times. The V call is TRBV6-4, the J call TRBJ1-2; tentative D call: TRBD1 (6 bases). Trimming stripped 2 bases from V and 8 bases from J, with 15 bases between. The CDR3 contains 14 residues. Per the germline V gene, CDR1 is MRHNA and CDR2 is SNTAGT. CDR3 bases: TGTGCCAGCAGTGACGGCAGGGGCGGGAGAGGCTACACCTTC. Its protein is CASSDGRGGRGYTF.

CDR3 in amino acids: CASSGRTGDYEQYF. CDR3 in DNA: TGTGCCAGCAGTGGAAGGACAGGGGATTACGAGCAGTACTTC. The chain carries TRBV12-3 or TRBV12-4 and TRBJ2-7, with 9 positions matching TRBD1. J lost 4 bases, V lost 5 bases, and 6 bases had no gene match. The CDR3 sequence is 14 residues long.

The V gene is TRBV7-2, the J gene TRBJ2-7; possible D gene TRBD2, 6 bases. The CDR3 runs to 17 residues. Germline V gene lookup returns CDR1 SGHTA and CDR2 FQGNSA. The V end lost 5 bases, the J end lost 0 bases, and 20 bases lay between the germline ends. CDR3 protein: CASSRLIAAPTSYEQYF. In nucleotides, the CDR3 is TGTGCCAGCAGCCGACTTATAGCGGCGCCGACCTCCTACGAGCAGTACTTC. Filled out from reference TRBV7-2 and TRBJ2-7, the complete variable domain reads GAGVSQSPSNKVTEKGKDVELRCDPISGHTALYWYRQSLGQGLEFLIYFQGNSAPDKSGLPSDRFSAERTGGSVSTLTIQRTQQEDSAVYLCASSRLIAAPTSYEQYFGPGTRLTVT.

This clonotype has more than one count but fewer than ten. The chain links TRBV7-7 to TRBJ2-7; the D gene is possibly TRBD2 (5 bases). The CDR3 runs to 14 residues. The germline V gene has CDR1 SSHAT and CDR2 FNYEAQ (reference sequence). Trimming took 2 bases from V and 6 from J, leaving 14 bases between them. CDR3 residues: CASSLSLGITEQYF. CDR3 DNA sequence: TGTGCCAGCAGCTTATCTCTCGGGATTACCGAGCAGTACTTC.

This clonotype was counted between two and nine times. J is TRBJ1-2 and V is TRBV30, with TRBD1 matching over 9 bases. J was trimmed by 4 bases and V by 4 bases; bases with no gene match: 4. CDR1 is GTSNPN, CDR2 SVGIG, per germline (reference sequence). The CDR3 totals 13 residues. The CDR3 sequence: CAWTPGQGYGYTF. In nucleotides, the CDR3 is TGTGCCTGGACTCCGGGACAGGGCTATGGCTACACCTTC.

The rearrangement uses TRBV15 and TRBJ2-1; D perhaps matches TRBD1 (6 bases). Germline-derived CDR1 and CDR2 are LNHNV and YYDKDF (reference sequence). The germline V and J ends were trimmed by 0 bases and 3 bases, with 9 bases remaining between them. The CDR3 has 15 amino acids. CDR3 nucleotide sequence: TGTGCCACCAGCAGAGATTTCAGGGGCTACAATGAGCAGTTCTTC. Amino acids: CATSRDFRGYNEQFF.

The V call is TRBV3-1, the J call TRBJ2-1; TRBD2 matches at 7 bases. Germline CDR1 reads LGHDT; CDR2 reads YNNKEL (reference sequence). V shed 1 base and J 2 bases; nucleotides not matched to a gene: 5. The CDR3 covers 16 residues. CDR3 region: CASSQGFGGAYNEQFF. CDR3 DNA: TGTGCCAGCAGCCAAGGCTTTGGGGGGGCCTACAATGAGCAGTTCTTC.

This clonotype was counted many times. The chain uses TRBV7-2 and TRBJ2-7, with unresolved D. V lost 5 bases and J lost 0, with 11 bases in between. The CDR3 has 14 residues. Germline V gives CDR1 SGHTA, CDR2 FQGNSA. In DNA, the CDR3 is TGTGCCAGCAGCCCGCACGGGCCCTCCTACGAGCAGTACTTC. The encoded protein is CASSPHGPSYEQYF.

Only a few counts were recorded for this clonotype. This chain links TRBV5-4 with TRBJ2-2, with TRBD2 matching over 12 bases. This CDR3 is 16 amino acids long. CDR1 and CDR2 from the germline V gene are SGHNT and YYREEE (reference sequence). V lost 4 bases to trimming and J lost 6 bases; unmatched junction nucleotides: 7. The CDR3 spells CASSKPTSGGPGELFF. The CDR3, as DNA: TGTGCCAGCAGCAAACCGACTAGCGGGGGCCCCGGGGAGCTGTTTTTT.

This clonotype was seen repeatedly, ten times or more. J is TRBJ1-2 and V is TRBV10-3; D call uncertain. This CDR3 has 13 amino acids. Trimming removed 7 bases from V and 1 base from J, with 10 bases in between. The germline V gene encodes CDR1 ENHRY and CDR2 SYGVKD. CDR3 region: CAITQDLNYGYTF. The CDR3 DNA reads TGTGCCATCACCCAGGACCTTAACTATGGCTACACCTTC.

This clonotype was seen a handful of times. J is TRBJ1-4 and V is TRBV20-1; a possible D gene is TRBD1 (6 bases). Trimming shortened V by 5 bases and J by 7 bases, and 14 bases separated the two germline ends. The CDR3 length is 13 residues. Germline V lookup: CDR1 DFQATT, CDR2 SNEGSKA (reference sequence). CDR3 protein: CSAPARGLEKLFF. The CDR3 nucleotides read TGCAGTGCTCCCGCCCGGGGGCTTGAAAAACTGTTTTTT.

The table lists this clonotype with a few counts. This sequence joins TRBV27 and TRBJ2-3, with 7 positions matching TRBD1. This CDR3 has 15 amino acids. CDR1 and CDR2 from the germline V gene are MNHEY and SMNVEV (reference sequence). V trimming: 7 bases; J trimming: 4 bases; junction bases outside the gene matches: 11. CDR3 DNA sequence: TGTGCCAGCAATATAGACAGGGTTGTAGCAGATACGCAGTATTTT. It yields the protein CASNIDRVVADTQYF.

In this sample, this clonotype turned up many times. The genes are TRBV7-2 and TRBJ2-5; 7 bases map to TRBD2. The CDR3 consists of 14 residues. CDR1 is SGHTA, CDR2 FQGNSA, per germline. Trimming took 5 bases from V and 5 from J; bases not matched to a gene: 8. This chain's CDR3 is CASSPSLGGETQYF. The DNA for the CDR3 is TGTGCCAGCAGCCCATCGCTGGGGGGGGAGACCCAGTACTTC.

The rearrangement links TRBV19 to TRBJ2-1; D may match TRBD1 or TRBD2 (6 bases each). Trimming removed 3 bases at V and 0 bases at J, with 15 bases between. The CDR3 contains 17 residues. The germline V gene encodes CDR1 LNHDA and CDR2 SQIVND (reference sequence). CDR3 protein: CASSIRGQLSSYNEQFF. The CDR3 DNA sequence: TGTGCCAGTAGTATTCGGGGGCAGTTGAGCTCCTACAATGAGCAGTTCTTC.

The chain has TRBV15 and TRBJ2-5, with D possibly TRBD1 on 6 matching bases. The V and J ends lost 3 bases and 1 base respectively, with 9 bases between them. In germline, CDR1 is LNHNV, CDR2 YYDKDF (reference sequence). This CDR3 has 14 amino acids. CDR3 region: CATSSGTLQETQYF. Written as DNA, the CDR3 is TGTGCCACCAGCAGTGGGACACTCCAAGAGACCCAGTACTTC. Complete variable domain (other parts from reference TRBV15 and TRBJ2-5): DAMVIQNPRYQVTQFGKPVTLSCSQTLNHNVMYWYQQKSSQAPKLLFHYYDKDFNNEADTPDNFQSRRPNTSFCFLDIRSPGLGDTAMYLCATSSGTLQETQYFGPGTRLLVL.

This clonotype is a singleton in its sample. This chain joins TRBV3-2 and TRBJ2-1; no DNA check was done on the table's D call, TRBD1. TRBV3-2 is classified as a pseudogene. CDR3 size: 15 residues. The CDR3 nucleotides are TGTGCCAGCAGCCGGGGACAGCCTGGGGACAATGAGCAGTTCTTC. This encodes CASSRGQPGDNEQFF.